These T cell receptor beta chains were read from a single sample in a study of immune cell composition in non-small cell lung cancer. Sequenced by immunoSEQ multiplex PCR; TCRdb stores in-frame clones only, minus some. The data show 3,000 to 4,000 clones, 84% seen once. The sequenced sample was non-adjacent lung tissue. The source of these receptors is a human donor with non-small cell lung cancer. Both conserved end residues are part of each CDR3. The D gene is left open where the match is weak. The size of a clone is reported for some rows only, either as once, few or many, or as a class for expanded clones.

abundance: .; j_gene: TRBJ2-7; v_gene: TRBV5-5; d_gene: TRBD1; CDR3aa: CASSLVGDSSYEQYF; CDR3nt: TGTGCCAGCAGCTTGGTGGGGGACAGCTCCTACGAGCAGTACTTC
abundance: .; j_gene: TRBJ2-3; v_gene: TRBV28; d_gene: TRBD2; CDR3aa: CASSSSSGRVFTQYF; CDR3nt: TGTGCCAGCAGTTCTTCTAGCGGGAGGGTGTTTACGCAGTATTTT
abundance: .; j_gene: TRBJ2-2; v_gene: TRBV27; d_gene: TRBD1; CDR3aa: CASSFKSGQGYTGELFF; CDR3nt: TGTGCCAGCAGTTTCAAATCGGGACAGGGGTACACCGGGGAGCTGTTTTTT
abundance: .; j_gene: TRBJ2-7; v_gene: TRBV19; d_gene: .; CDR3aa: CASSWAGLNNEQYF; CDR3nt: TGTGCCAGTAGTTGGGCAGGGCTGAATAACGAGCAGTACTTC
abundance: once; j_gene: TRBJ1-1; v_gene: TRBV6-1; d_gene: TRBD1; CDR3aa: CASRIQGAGWAFF; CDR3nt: TGTGCCAGCAGGATACAGGGGGCGGGCTGGGCTTTCTTT
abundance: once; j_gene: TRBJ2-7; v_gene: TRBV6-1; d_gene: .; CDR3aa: CASRDDKDYEQYF; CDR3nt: TGTGCCAGCAGAGACGACAAAGACTACGAGCAGTACTTC
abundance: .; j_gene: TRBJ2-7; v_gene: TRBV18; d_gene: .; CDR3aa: CASSPGRRNYEQYF; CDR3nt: TGTGCCAGCTCACCAGGTAGGCGGAACTACGAGCAGTACTTC
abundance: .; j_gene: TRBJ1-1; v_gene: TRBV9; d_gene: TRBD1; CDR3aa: CASSPTGGDWDTEAFF; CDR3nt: TGTGCCAGCAGCCCGACAGGGGGCGATTGGGACACTGAAGCTTTCTTT
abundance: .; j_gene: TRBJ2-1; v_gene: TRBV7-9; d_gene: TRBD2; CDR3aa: CASSSLGTSRTYNEQFF; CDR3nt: TGTGCCAGCAGCTCTCTCGGGACTAGCAGAACCTACAATGAGCAGTTCTTC
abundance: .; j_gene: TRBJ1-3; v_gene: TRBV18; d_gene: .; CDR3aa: CASSPNSLGNTIYF; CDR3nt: TGTGCCAGCTCACCAAACAGCCTCGGAAACACCATATATTTT
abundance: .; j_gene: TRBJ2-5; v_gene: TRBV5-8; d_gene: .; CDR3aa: CASSFGGGAAETQYF; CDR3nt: TGTGCCAGCAGCTTTGGAGGTGGAGCGGCAGAGACCCAGTACTTC
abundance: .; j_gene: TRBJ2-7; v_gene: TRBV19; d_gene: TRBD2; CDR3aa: CASSTELAGAVDEQYF; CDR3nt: TGTGCCAGTAGTACCGAACTAGCGGGAGCGGTGGACGAGCAGTACTTC
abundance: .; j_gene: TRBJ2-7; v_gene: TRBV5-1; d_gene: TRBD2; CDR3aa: CASSLGAGGTYEQYF; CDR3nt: TGCGCCAGCAGCTTGGGGGCGGGAGGGACCTACGAGCAGTACTTC
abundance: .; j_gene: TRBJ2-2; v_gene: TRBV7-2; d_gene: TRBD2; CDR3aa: CASSSSRLAGLTGELFF; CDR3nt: TGTGCCAGCAGCTCATCCCGCCTAGCGGGGTTGACCGGGGAGCTGTTTTTT
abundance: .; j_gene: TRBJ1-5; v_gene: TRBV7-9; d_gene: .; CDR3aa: CASSARGVGNQPQHF; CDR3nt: TGTGCCAGCAGCGCCAGGGGTGTAGGCAATCAGCCCCAGCATTTT
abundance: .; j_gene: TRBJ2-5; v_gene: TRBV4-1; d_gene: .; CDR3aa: CASSQDPGYSQETQYF; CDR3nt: TGCGCCAGCAGCCAAGACCCAGGGTACTCCCAAGAGACCCAGTACTTC
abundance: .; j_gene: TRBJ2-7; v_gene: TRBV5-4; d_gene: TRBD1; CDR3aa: CASSGGQGLSRYEQYF; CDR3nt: TGTGCCAGCAGCGGGGGACAGGGGCTCTCTCGATACGAGCAGTACTTC
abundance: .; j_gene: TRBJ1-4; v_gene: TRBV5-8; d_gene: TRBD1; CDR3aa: CASSLGKQGTEKLFF; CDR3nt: TGTGCCAGCAGCTTGGGCAAACAGGGGACCGAAAAACTGTTTTTT
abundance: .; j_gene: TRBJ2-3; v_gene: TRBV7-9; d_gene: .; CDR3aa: CASSPEFYTDTQYF; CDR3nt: TGTGCCAGCAGCCCGGAGTTCTACACAGATACGCAGTATTTT
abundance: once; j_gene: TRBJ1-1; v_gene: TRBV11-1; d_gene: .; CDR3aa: CASSFGHDTEAFF; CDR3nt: TGTGCCAGCAGCTTCGGACACGACACTGAAGCTTTCTTT
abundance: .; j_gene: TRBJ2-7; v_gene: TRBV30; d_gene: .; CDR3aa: CAWSRPGEQYF; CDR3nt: TGTGCCTGGAGCCGACCGGGAGAGCAGTACTTC
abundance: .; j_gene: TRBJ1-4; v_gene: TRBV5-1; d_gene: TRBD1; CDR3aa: CASGSQGASEKLFF; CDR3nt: TGCGCCAGCGGATCACAGGGGGCCAGTGAAAAACTGTTTTTT
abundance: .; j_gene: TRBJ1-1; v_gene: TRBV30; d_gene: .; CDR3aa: CAWRAPGTPNTEAFF; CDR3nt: TGTGCCTGGAGGGCCCCCGGGACACCGAACACTGAAGCTTTCTTT
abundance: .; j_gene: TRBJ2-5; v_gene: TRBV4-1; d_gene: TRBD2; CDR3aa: CASSQEVELAGQETQYF; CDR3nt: TGCGCCAGCAGCCAAGAAGTTGAGCTAGCGGGACAAGAGACCCAGTACTTC
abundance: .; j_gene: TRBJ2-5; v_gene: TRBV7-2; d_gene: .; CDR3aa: CASSLAWGAGRETQYF; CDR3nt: TGTGCCAGCAGCTTAGCCTGGGGAGCGGGCCGTGAGACCCAGTACTTC
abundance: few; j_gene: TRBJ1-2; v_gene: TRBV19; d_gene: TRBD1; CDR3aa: CASSMNPGQGNYTF; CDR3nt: TGTGCCAGTAGTATGAATCCGGGACAGGGTAACTACACCTTC
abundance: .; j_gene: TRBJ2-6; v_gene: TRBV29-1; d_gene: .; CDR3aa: CSVEGGGRGANVLTF; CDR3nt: TGCAGCGTTGAAGGTGGGGGGAGAGGGGCCAACGTCCTGACTTTC
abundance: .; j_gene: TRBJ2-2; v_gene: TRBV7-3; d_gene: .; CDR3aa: CASSLNGPGDSGELFF; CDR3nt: TGTGCCAGCAGCTTAAACGGTCCGGGGGACTCCGGGGAGCTGTTTTTT
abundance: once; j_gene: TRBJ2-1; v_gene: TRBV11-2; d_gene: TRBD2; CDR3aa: CASSLSGAYNEQFF; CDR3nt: TGTGCCAGCAGCTTAAGCGGGGCCTACAATGAGCAGTTCTTC
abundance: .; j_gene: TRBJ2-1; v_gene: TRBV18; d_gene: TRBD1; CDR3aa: CASSPSRGQEQFF; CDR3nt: TGTGCCAGCTCACCATCCCGGGGACAGGAGCAGTTCTTC
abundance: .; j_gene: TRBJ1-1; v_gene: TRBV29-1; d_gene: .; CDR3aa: CSVVFLGDEAFF; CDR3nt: TGCAGCGTTGTTTTTCTTGGAGACGAAGCTTTCTTT
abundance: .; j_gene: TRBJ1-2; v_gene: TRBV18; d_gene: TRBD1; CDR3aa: CASSQGALANYGYTF; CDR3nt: TGTGCCAGCTCTCAGGGGGCTCTAGCTAACTATGGCTACACCTTC
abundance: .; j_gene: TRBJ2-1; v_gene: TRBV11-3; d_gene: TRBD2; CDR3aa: CASSLGASGAYNEQFF; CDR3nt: TGTGCCAGCAGCTTAGGGGCTAGCGGGGCCTACAATGAGCAGTTCTTC